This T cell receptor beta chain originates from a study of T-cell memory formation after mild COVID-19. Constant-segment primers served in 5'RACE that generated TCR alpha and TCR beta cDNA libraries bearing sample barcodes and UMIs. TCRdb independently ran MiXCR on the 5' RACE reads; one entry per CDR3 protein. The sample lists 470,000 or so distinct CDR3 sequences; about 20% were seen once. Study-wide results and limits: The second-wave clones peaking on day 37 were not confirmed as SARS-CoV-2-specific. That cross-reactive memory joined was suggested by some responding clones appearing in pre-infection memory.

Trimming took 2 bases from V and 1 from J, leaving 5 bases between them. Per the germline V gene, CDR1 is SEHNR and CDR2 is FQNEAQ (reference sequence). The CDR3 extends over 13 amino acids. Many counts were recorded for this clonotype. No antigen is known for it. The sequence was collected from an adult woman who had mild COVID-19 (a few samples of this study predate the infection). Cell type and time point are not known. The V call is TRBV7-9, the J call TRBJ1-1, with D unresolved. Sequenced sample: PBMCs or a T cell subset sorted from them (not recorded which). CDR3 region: CASSLIPNTEAFF. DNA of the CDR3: TGTGCCAGCAGCTTAATCCCGAACACTGAAGCTTTCTTT.